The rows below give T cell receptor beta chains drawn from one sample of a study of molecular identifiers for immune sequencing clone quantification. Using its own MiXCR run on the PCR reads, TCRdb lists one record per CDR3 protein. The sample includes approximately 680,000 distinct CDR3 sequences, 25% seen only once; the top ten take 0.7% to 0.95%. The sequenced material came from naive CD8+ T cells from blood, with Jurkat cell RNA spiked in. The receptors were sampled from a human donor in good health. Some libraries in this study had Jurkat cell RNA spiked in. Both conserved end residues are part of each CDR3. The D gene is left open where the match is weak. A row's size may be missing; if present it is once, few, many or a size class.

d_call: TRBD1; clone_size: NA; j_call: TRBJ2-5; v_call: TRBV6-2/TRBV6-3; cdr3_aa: CASSTDRGQKETQYF; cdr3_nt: TGTGCCAGCAGCACGGACAGGGGGCAGAAAGAGACCCAGTACTTC
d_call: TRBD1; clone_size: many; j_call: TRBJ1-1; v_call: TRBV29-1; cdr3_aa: CSVTGAEAFF; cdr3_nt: TGCAGCGTCACAGGGGCTGAAGCTTTCTTT
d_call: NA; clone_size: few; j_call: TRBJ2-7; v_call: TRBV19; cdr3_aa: CASKLADTSYEQYF; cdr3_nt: TGTGCCAGTAAATTGGCAGATACCTCCTACGAGCAGTACTTC
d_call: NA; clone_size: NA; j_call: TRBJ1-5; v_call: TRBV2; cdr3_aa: CASTRTNQPQHF; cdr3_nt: TGTGCCAGCACCCGGACTAATCAGCCCCAGCATTTT
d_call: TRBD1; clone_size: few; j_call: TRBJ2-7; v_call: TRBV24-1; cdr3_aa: CATSGPGQGGYEQYF; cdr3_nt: TGTGCCACCAGTGGCCCCGGACAGGGGGGGTACGAGCAGTACTTC
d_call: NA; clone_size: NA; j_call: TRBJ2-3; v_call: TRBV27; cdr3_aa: CASSWGPSTDTQYF; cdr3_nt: TGTGCCAGCAGTTGGGGACCTAGCACAGATACGCAGTATTTT
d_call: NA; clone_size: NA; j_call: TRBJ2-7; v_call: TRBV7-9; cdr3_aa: CASSSSRAAYEQYF; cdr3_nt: TGTGCCAGCAGCTCATCCAGGGCCGCCTACGAGCAGTACTTC
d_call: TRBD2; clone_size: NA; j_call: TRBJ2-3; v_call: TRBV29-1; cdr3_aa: CSVGGLEAYF; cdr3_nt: TGCAGCGTTGGAGGACTAGAAGCGTATTTT
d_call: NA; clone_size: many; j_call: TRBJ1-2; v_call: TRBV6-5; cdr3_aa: CASRDVYGYTF; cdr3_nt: TGTGCCAGCCGGGACGTATATGGCTACACCTTC
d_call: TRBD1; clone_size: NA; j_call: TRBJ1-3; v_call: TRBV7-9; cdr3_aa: CASSYTSTGLNSGNTIYF; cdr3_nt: TGTGCCAGCAGCTATACGTCGACAGGGCTAAACTCTGGAAACACCATATATTTT
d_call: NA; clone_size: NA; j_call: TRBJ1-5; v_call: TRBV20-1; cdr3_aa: CSASEGYLKSSQPQHF; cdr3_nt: TGCAGTGCTTCAGAAGGGTACTTGAAGAGCAGTCAGCCCCAGCATTTT
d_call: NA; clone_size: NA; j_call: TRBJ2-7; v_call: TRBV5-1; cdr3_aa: CSSSLAVSPYEQYF; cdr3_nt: TGCTCCAGCAGCTTGGCCGTCAGCCCCTACGAGCAGTACTTC
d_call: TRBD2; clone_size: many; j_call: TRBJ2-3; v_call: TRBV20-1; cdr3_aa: CSAPRLAGSMTDTQYF; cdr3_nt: TGCAGTGCCCCGAGACTAGCGGGAAGTATGACAGATACGCAGTATTTT
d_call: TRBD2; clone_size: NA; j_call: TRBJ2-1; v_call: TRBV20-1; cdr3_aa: CSARPIGLAGGGEQFF; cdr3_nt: TGCAGTGCTAGACCAATCGGACTAGCGGGAGGAGGTGAGCAGTTCTTC
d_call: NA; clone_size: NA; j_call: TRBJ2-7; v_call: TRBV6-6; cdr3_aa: CASNPFVGQNSYEQYF; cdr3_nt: TGTGCCAGCAACCCCTTTGTAGGACAGAACTCCTACGAGCAGTACTTC
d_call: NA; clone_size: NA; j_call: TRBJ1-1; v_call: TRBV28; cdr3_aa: CANSSETHTEAFF; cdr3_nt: TGTGCCAACAGTTCGGAGACCCACACTGAAGCTTTCTTT
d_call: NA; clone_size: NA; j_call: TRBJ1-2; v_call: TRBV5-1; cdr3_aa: CASSSARAGYPF; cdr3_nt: TGCGCCAGCTCGTCGGCCAGGGCTGGCTACCCCTTC
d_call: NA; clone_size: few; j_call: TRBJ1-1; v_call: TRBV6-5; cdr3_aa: CASSWRGVNTEAFF; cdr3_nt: TGTGCCAGCAGCTGGAGGGGGGTTAACACTGAAGCTTTCTTT
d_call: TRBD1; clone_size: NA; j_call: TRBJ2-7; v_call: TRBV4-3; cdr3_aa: CASSQERGRNYEQYF; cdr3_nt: TGCGCCAGCAGCCAAGAGAGGGGGCGGAACTACGAGCAGTACTTC
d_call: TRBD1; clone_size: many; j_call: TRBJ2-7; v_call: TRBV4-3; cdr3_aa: CASSQDGTGVGYEQYF; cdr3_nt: TGCGCCAGCAGCCAAGACGGGACAGGGGTTGGGTACGAGCAGTACTTC
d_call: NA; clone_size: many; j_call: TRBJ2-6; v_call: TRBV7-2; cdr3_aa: CASSSEGGRLGANVLTF; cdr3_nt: TGTGCCAGCAGCTCGGAAGGGGGGCGCCTTGGGGCCAACGTCCTGACTTTC
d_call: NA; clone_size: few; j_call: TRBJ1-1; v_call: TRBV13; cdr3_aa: CASSFSGNWNTEAFF; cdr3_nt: TGTGCCAGCAGCTTTTCGGGGAACTGGAACACTGAAGCTTTCTTT
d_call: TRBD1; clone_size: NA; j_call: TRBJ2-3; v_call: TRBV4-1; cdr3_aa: CASSQERGQAFTDTPYF; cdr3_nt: TGCGCCAGCAGCCAAGAAAGGGGACAGGCCTTCACAGATACGCCGTATTTT
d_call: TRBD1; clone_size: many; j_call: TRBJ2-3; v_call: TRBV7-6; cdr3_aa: CASSPRDRSYTDTQYF; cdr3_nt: TGTGCCAGCAGCCCCCGGGACAGATCATACACAGATACGCAGTATTTT
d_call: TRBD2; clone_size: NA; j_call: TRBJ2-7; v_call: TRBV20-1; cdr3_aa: CSAPLSGRAYEQYF; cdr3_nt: TGCAGTGCTCCCCTCAGCGGGAGGGCCTACGAGCAGTACTTC
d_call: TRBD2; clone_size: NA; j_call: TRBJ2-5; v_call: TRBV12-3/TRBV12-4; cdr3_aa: CATRGGGTQETQYF; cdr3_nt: TGTGCCACCCGGGGGGGGGGGACCCAAGAGACCCAGTACTTC
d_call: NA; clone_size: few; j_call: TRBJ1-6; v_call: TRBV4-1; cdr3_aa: CASSQVNPSSYNSPLHF; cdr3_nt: TGCGCCAGCAGCCAAGTGAATCCCAGCTCCTATAATTCACCCCTCCACTTT
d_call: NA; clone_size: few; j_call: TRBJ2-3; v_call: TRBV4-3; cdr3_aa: CASSQEGPSLGTDTQYF; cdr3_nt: TGCGCCAGCAGCCAAGAGGGACCGTCACTCGGCACAGATACGCAGTATTTT
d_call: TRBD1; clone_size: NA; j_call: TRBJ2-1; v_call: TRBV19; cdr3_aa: CASSPGQYHDEQFF; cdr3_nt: TGTGCCAGTAGCCCGGGACAGTACCACGATGAGCAGTTCTTC